The sequence of this T cell receptor beta chain was determined in a study of blood T cell repertoires in COVID-19. Study in general: The samples span acute and convalescent COVID-19 from the United States, Italy and Spain. T cells, B-cell-depleted T cells, or PBMCs provided the cDNA or gDNA that served as material.

V lost 3 bases and J 7 bases, leaving 13 bases between the germline ends. CDR3 length: 15 amino acids. CDR1 is KGHSH, CDR2 LQKENI, per germline. Using immunoSEQ multiplex PCR, the repertoire was profiled, and TCRdb retains in-frame clones only, with some absent. There are about 180,000 clones in the sample; roughly 78% occur only once, and about 6.5% lies in the top ten. The chain uses TRBV18 and TRBJ1-6, with TRBD1 as a possible D gene (5 bases). The sample was peripheral blood. The TCR was taken from a man between 65 and 85 years old with active or convalescent COVID-19. The CDR3 DNA reads TGTGCCAGCTCACCGTCGACAGAGTCCAATTCACCCCTCCACTTT. This encodes CASSPSTESNSPLHF.